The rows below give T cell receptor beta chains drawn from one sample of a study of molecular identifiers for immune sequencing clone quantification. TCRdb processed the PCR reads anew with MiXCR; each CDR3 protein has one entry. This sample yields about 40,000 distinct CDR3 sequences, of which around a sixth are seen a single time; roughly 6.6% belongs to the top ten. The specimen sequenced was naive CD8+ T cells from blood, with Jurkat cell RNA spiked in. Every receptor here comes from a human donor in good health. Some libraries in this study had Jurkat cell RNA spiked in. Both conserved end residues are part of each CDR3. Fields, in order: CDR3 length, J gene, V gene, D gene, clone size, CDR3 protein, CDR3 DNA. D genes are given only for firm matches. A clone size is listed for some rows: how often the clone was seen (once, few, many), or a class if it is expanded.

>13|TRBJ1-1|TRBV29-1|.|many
CSVEGGDFTEAFF
TGCAGCGTTGAAGGGGGGGACTTCACTGAAGCTTTCTTT
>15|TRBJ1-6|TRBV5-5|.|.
CASSLDPLYNSPLHF
TGTGCCAGCAGCTTGGATCCGCTCTATAATTCACCCCTCCACTTT
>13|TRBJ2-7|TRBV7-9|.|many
CASSLVGLAEQYF
TGTGCCAGCAGCTTAGTAGGTCTGGCCGAGCAGTACTTC
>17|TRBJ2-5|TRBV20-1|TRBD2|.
CSAPSLAGGLYQETQYF
TGCAGTGCCCCCTCCCTAGCGGGAGGGCTATACCAAGAGACCCAGTACTTC
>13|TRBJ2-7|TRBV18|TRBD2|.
CARSPAGFYEQYF
TGTGCCCGCTCACCAGCGGGATTCTACGAGCAGTACTTC
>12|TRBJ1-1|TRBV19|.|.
CASRDPGSEVFF
TGTGCCAGTCGGGATCCCGGGAGTGAAGTTTTCTTT
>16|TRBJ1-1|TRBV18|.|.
CASSAFFGEGYTEAFF
TGTGCCAGCTCCGCCTTTTTTGGGGAAGGGTACACTGAAGCTTTCTTT
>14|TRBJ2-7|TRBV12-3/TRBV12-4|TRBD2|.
CASSPSSGGYEQYF
TGTGCCAGCAGTCCCTCTAGCGGGGGCTACGAGCAGTACTTC
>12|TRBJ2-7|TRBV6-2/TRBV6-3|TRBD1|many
CASSSGGYEQYF
TGTGCCAGCAGTTCAGGGGGCTACGAGCAGTACTTC
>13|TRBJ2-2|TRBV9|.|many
CASSPSGTGELFF
TGTGCCAGCAGCCCGAGTGGCACCGGGGAGCTGTTTTTT
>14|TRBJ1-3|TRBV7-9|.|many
CASSDWSSGNTIYF
TGTGCCAGCTCCGACTGGAGCTCTGGAAACACCATATATTTT
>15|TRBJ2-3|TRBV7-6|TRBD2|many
CASSQLAGETDTQYF
TGTGCCAGCAGCCAACTAGCGGGAGAAACAGATACGCAGTATTTT
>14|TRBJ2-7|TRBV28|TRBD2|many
CASSPGLVLYEQYF
TGTGCCAGCAGCCCCGGACTAGTCCTCTACGAGCAGTACTTC
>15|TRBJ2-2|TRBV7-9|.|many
CASSPISRGTGELFF
TGTGCCAGCAGCCCTATTTCCCGCGGGACCGGGGAGCTGTTTTTT
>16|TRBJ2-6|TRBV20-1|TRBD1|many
CSATPTGRSGANVLTF
TGCAGTGCTACTCCGACAGGGCGGTCTGGGGCCAACGTCCTGACTTTC
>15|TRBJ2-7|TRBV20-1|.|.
CSARAEGLTYEWQYF
TGCAGTGCTAGGGCTGAAGGTCTAACATACGAGTGGCAGTACTTC
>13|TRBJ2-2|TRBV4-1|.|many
CASSQDYLGELFF
TGCGCCAGCAGCCAAGACTACCTCGGGGAGCTGTTTTTT
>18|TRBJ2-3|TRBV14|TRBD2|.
CASSQDLAGGPSTDTQYF
TGTGCCAGCAGCCAAGATTTAGCGGGAGGGCCCTCGACAGATACGCAGTATTTT
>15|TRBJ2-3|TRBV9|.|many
CASSFDGVSTDTQYF
TGTGCCAGCAGTTTTGACGGGGTTAGCACAGATACGCAGTATTTT
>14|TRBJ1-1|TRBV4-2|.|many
CASSQASGFGEAFF
TGTGCCAGCAGCCAAGCGTCAGGGTTTGGTGAAGCTTTCTTT
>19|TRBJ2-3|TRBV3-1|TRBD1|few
CASSQDQPGTGKSTDTQYF
TGTGCCAGCAGCCAAGATCAACCCGGGACAGGGAAAAGCACAGATACGCAGTATTTT
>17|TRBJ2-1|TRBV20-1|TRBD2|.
CSATILAGIRTYNEQFF
TGCAGTGCTACTATACTAGCGGGAATACGCACCTACAATGAGCAGTTCTTC
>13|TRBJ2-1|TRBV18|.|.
CASSGPNYNEQFF
TGTGCCAGCTCAGGCCCCAACTACAATGAGCAGTTCTTC
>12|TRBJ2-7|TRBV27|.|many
CASSFTKGEQYF
TGTGCCAGCAGTTTCACAAAAGGCGAGCAGTACTTC
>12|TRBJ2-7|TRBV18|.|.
CASSLPGIEQYF
TGTGCCAGCTCACTACCGGGGATCGAGCAGTACTTC
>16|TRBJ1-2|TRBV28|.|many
CASSFIGWGVSYGYTF
TGTGCCAGCAGTTTCATCGGTTGGGGGGTGAGCTATGGCTACACCTTC
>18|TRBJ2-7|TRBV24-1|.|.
CATSDTHRDGRTSYEQYF
TGTGCCACCAGTGATACTCACAGGGATGGCCGGACCTCCTACGAGCAGTACTTC
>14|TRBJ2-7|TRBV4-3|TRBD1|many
CASSQDRGSYEQYF
TGCGCCAGCAGCCAGGACAGGGGGTCCTACGAGCAGTACTTC
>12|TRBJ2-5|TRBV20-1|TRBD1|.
CSATGGAETQYF
TGCAGTGCTACAGGGGGCGCAGAGACCCAGTACTTC
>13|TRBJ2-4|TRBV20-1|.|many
CSAIGVPGNIQYF
TGCAGTGCAATTGGGGTGCCTGGAAACATTCAGTACTTC
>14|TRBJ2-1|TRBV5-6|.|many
CASSLGDLYNEQFF
TGTGCCAGCAGCTTGGGGGATTTATACAATGAGCAGTTCTTC
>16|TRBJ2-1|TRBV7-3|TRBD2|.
CASSLTLAGGPNEQFF
TGTGCCAGCAGCTTAACCCTAGCGGGAGGGCCCAATGAGCAGTTCTTC
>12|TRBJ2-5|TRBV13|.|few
CASSSSQETQYF
TGTGCCAGCAGCTCCTCCCAAGAGACCCAGTACTTC
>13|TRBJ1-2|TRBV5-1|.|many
CASSLEGRLDYTF
TGCGCCAGCAGCTTGGAGGGCAGGTTAGACTACACCTTC
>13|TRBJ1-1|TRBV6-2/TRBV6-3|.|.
CASTDSMNTEAFF
TGTGCCAGCACGGACAGTATGAACACTGAAGCTTTCTTT
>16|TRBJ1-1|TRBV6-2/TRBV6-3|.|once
CASRRPNREEVTEAFF
TGTGCCAGCAGACGCCCTAACAGGGAAGAGGTCACTGAAGCTTTCTTT
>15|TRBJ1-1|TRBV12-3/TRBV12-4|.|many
CASSLAGGANTEAFF
TGTGCCAGCAGTTTAGCCGGGGGCGCGAACACTGAAGCTTTCTTT
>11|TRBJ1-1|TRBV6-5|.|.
CASSPGTEAFF
TGTGCCAGCAGTCCCGGCACTGAAGCTTTCTTT
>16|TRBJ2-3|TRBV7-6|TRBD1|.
CASSSRTGTTGDTQYF
TGTGCCAGCAGCTCACGGACAGGAACGACGGGAGATACGCAGTATTTT
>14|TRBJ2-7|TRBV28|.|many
CASSPTGSNYEQYF
TGTGCCAGCAGTCCAACAGGTTCGAACTACGAGCAGTACTTC
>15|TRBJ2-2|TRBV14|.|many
CASSQERGNTGELFF
TGTGCCAGCAGCCAAGAGCGGGGGAACACCGGGGAGCTGTTTTTT
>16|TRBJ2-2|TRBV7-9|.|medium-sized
CASSLAPGEHTGELFF
TGTGCCAGCAGCTTAGCCCCGGGTGAGCACACCGGGGAGCTGTTTTTT
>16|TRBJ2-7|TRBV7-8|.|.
CASSPSSGGVAYEQYF
TGTGCCAGCAGCCCCTCCTCCGGCGGGGTAGCCTACGAGCAGTACTTC
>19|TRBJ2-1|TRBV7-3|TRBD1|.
CASSPTGTGVTLRHNEQFF
TGTGCCAGCAGCCCAACGGGGACAGGGGTAACCCTGCGCCACAATGAGCAGTTCTTC
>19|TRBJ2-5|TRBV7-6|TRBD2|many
CASSLVALAGRGFQETQYF
TGTGCCAGCAGCTTAGTAGCGCTAGCGGGTAGAGGGTTTCAAGAGACCCAGTACTTC
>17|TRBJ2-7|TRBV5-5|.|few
CASSPRQPWGTDYEQYF
TGTGCCAGCAGCCCGCGACAGCCATGGGGCACCGACTACGAGCAGTACTTC
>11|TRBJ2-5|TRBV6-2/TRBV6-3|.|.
CASMAGETQYF
TGTGCCAGCATGGCCGGAGAGACCCAGTACTTC
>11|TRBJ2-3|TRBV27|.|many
CASSLMDTQYF
TGTGCCAGCAGTTTAATGGATACGCAGTATTTT